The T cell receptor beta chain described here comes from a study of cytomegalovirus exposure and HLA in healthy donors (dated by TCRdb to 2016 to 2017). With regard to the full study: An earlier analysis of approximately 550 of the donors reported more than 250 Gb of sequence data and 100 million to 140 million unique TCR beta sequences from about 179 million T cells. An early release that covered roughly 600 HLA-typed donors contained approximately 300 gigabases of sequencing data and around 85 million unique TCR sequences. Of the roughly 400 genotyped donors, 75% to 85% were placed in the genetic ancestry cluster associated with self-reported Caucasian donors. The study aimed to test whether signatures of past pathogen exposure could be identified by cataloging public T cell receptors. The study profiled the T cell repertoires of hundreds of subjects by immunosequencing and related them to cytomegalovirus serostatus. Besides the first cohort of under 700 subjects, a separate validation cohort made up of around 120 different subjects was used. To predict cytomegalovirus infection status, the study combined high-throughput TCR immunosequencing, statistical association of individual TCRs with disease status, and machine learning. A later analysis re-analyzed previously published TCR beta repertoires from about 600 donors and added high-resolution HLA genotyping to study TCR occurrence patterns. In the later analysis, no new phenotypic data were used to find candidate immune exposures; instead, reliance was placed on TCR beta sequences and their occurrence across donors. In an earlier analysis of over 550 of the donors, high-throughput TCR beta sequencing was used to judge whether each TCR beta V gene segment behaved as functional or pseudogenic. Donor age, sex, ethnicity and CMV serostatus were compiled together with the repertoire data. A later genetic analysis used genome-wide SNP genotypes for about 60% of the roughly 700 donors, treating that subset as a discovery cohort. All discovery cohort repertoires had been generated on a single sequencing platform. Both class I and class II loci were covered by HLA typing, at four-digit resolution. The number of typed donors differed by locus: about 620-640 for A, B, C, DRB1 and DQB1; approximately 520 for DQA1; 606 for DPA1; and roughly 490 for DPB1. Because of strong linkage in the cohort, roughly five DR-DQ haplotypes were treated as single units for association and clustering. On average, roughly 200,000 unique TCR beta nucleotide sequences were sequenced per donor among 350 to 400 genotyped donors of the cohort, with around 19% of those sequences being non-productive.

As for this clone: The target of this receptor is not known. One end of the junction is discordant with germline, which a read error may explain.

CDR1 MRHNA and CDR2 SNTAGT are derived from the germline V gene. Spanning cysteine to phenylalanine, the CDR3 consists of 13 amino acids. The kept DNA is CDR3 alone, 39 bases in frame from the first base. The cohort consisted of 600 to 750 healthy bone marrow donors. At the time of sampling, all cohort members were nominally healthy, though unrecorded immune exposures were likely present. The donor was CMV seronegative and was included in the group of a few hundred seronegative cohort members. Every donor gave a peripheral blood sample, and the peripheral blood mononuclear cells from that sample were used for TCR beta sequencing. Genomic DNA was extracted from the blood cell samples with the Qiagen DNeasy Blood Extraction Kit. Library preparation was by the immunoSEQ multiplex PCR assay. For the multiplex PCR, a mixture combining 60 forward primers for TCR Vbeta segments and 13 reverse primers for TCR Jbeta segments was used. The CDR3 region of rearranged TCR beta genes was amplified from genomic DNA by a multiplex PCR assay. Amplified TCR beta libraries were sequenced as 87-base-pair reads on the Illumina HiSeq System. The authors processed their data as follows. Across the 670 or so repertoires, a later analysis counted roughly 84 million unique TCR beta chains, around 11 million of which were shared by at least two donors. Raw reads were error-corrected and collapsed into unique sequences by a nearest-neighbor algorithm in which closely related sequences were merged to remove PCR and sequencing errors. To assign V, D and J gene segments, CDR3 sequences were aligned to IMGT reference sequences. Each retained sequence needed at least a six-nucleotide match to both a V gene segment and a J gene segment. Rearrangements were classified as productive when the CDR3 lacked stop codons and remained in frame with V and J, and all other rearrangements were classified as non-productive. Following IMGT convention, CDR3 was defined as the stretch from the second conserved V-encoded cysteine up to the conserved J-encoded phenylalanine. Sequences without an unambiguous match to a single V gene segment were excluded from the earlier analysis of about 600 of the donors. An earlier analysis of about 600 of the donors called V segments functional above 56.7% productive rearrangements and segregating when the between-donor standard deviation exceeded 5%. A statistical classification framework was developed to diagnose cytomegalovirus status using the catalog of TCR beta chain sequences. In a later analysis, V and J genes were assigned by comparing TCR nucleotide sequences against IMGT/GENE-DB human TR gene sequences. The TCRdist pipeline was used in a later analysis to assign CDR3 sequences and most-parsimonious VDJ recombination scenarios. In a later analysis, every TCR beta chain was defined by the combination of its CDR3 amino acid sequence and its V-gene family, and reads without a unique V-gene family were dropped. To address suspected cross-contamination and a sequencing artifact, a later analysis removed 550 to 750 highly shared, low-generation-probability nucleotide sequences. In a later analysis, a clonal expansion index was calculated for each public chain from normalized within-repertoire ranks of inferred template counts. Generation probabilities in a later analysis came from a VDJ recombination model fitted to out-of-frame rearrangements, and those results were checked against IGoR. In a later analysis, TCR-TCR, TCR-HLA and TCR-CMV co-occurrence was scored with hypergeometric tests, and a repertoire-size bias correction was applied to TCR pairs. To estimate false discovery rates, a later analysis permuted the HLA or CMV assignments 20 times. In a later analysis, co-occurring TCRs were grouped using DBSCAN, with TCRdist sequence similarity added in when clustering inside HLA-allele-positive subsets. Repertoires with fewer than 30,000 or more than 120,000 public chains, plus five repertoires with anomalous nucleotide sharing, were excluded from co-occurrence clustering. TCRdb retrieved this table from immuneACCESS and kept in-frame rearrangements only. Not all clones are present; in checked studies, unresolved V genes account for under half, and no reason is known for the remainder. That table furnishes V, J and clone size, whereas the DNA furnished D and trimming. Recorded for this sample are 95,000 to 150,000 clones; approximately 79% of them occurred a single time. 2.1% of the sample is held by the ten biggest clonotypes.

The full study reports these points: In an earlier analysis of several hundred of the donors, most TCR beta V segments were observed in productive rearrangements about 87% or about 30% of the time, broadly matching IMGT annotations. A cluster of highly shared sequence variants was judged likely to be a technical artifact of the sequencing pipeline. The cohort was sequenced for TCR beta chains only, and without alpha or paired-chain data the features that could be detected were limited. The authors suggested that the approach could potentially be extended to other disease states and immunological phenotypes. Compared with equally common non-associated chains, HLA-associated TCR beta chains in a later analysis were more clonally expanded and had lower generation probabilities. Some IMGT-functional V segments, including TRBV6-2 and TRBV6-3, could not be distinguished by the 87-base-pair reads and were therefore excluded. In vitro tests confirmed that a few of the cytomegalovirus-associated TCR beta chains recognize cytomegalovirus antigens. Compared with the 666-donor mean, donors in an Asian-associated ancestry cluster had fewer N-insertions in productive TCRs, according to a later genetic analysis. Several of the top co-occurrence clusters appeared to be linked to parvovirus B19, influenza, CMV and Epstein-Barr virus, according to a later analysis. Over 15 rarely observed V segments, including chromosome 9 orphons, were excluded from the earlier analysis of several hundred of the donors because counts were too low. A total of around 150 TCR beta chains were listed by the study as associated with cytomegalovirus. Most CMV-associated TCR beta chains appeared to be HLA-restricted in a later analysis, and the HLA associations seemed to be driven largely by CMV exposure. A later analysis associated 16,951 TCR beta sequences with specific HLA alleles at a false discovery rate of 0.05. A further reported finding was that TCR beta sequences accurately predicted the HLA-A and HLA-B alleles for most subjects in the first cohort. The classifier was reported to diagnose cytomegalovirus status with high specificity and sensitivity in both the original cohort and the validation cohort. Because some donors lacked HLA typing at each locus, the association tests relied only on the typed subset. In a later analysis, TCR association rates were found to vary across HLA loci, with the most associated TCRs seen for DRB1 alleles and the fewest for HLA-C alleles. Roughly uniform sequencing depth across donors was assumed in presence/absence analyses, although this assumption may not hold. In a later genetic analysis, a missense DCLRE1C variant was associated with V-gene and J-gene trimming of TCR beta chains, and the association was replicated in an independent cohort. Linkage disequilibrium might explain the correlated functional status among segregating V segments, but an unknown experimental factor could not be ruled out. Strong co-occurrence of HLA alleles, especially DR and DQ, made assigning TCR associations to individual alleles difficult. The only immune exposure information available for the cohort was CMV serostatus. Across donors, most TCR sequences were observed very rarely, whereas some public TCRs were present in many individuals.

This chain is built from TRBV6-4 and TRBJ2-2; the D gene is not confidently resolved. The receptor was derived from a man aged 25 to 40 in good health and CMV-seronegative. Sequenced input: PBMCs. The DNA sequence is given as TGTGTCAGCAGTGACTCTAGCACCGGGGAGCTGTTTTTT. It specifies CVSSDSSTGELFF.